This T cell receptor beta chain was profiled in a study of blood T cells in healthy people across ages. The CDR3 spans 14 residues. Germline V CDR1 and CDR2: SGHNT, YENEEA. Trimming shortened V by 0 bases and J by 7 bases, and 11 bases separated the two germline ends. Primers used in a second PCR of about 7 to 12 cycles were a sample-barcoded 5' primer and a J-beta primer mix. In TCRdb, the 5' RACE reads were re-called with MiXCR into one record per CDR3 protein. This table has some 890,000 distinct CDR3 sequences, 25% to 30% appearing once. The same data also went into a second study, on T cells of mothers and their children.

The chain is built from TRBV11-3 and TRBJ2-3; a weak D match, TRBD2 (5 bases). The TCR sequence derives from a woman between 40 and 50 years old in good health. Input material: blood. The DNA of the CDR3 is TGTGCCAGCAGCTTAGATCGGGAAGGGTATACGCAGTATTTT. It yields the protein CASSLDREGYTQYF.